The 20 T cell receptor beta chains below all came from one sample that was sequenced in a study of T-cell memory formation after mild COVID-19. One entry per CDR3 protein, called by TCRdb with MiXCR from the 5' RACE reads. This table holds under 700,000 distinct CDR3 sequences, roughly 21% found once. The material sequenced was PBMCs or a T cell subset sorted from them (not recorded which). All receptors derive from an adult woman who had mild COVID-19 (a few samples of this study predate the infection). Cell type and time point are not known.

This clonotype was found a few times. V and J are TRBV15 and TRBJ2-1; D is ambiguous. The germline V and J ends were trimmed by 5 bases and 8 bases, with 13 bases remaining between them. The V gene's germline CDR1 is LNHNV and CDR2 YYDKDF (reference sequence). The length of the CDR3 is 13 residues. CDR3: CATSASSPDEQFF. Written as DNA, the CDR3 is TGTGCCACCAGCGCTAGTTCGCCGGATGAGCAGTTCTTC.

The rearrangement links TRBV19 to TRBJ1-1; D gene ambiguous. Per germline, CDR1 LNHDA and CDR2 SQIVND (reference sequence). The CDR3 totals 17 residues. With 2 bases removed from V and 0 bases from J, the gap between germline ends came to 16 bases. This CDR3 is CASSITSVGRVNTEAFF. CDR3 in DNA: TGTGCCAGTAGTATAACGTCTGTGGGCAGAGTGAACACTGAAGCTTTCTTT.

V and J are TRBV24-1 and TRBJ2-5, with 9 bases lining up with TRBD1. V was clipped by 5 bases and J by 6 bases; unmatched bases: 9. The length of the CDR3 is 15 residues. Germline loops: CDR1 KGHDR, CDR2 SFDVKD. CDR3 sequence (DNA): TGTGCCACCAGTGGGGGACAGGGAGGGGGAAAGACCCAGTACTTC. This encodes CATSGGQGGGKTQYF.

J is TRBJ2-3 and V is TRBV7-3; D remains unclear. There are 14 residues in the CDR3. V gave up 4 bases and J gave up 6 bases, with 14 bases separating them. The germline CDR1 and CDR2 sequences are SGHTA and FQGTGA. The CDR3 loop reads CASSSSGALDTQYF. The CDR3 nucleotides read TGTGCCAGCAGCTCCTCCGGAGCGTTGGATACGCAGTATTTT.

There are a few counts of this clonotype. V usage is TRBV7-2 and J usage is TRBJ2-3, with TRBD1 as a possible D gene (6 bases). Looked up from germline, CDR1 is SGHTA and CDR2 is FQGNSA. CDR3 size: 16 residues. V lost 6 bases and J 0 bases, leaving 16 bases between the germline ends. The CDR3 sequence is CASSQGLLGSTDTQYF. The DNA of the CDR3 is TGTGCCAGCAGTCAGGGGCTACTAGGGAGCACAGATACGCAGTATTTT.

Comment on this clonotype: No DNA is shown, since the ends of the CDR3 on it are uncertain; the CDR3 is the one TCRdb lists. The rearrangement joins TRBV21-1 to TRBJ1-4; TRBD1, the table's D call, was not compared with the DNA. TRBV21-1 is designated a pseudogene. The CDR3 spans 17 amino acids, including both terminal residues. CDR3 residues: CASSTRGLTQLMKNCFF.

V and J are TRBV15 and TRBJ1-6, with D unresolved. The V end lost 0 bases, the J end lost 7 bases, and 7 bases lay between the germline ends. There are 14 residues in the CDR3. Per germline, CDR1 LNHNV and CDR2 YYDKDF (reference sequence). CDR3 in amino acids: CATSRDSFNSPLHF. The CDR3 DNA follows: TGTGCCACCAGCAGAGATTCCTTCAATTCACCCCTCCACTTT.

This clonotype was detected ten times or more. The chain employs TRBV3-1 and TRBJ2-7; TRBD2 might be the D (5 bases). The germline CDR1 and CDR2 sequences are LGHDT and YNNKEL (reference sequence). V lost 0 bases and J 0 bases, leaving 6 bases between the germline ends. The CDR3 length is 14 residues. This CDR3 is CASSQEGSSYEQYF. In nucleotides, the CDR3 is TGTGCCAGCAGCCAAGAAGGGAGCTCCTACGAGCAGTACTTC.

V usage is TRBV29-1 and J usage is TRBJ2-7; D gene unclear. The CDR3 runs 13 residues. Germline-derived CDR1 and CDR2 are SQVTM and ANQGSEA. Trimming left V 0 bases short and J 7 bases short, with 13 bases between. CDR3 in amino acids: CSVEDTVQREQYF. CDR3 nucleotide sequence: TGCAGCGTTGAAGACACAGTGCAGAGGGAGCAGTACTTC.

This sequence joins TRBV6-5 and TRBJ2-5; 7 bases are a match to TRBD1. The CDR3 length is 14 residues. The junction had 3 bases not matched to a gene; V was cut back by 0 bases and J by 5 bases. Germline V CDR1 and CDR2: MNHEY, SVGAGI. CDR3: CASSYSTGLETQYF. CDR3 bases: TGTGCCAGCAGTTACTCGACAGGGTTGGAGACCCAGTACTTC.

This clonotype was seen a single time. This chain uses TRBV5-6 with TRBJ2-1, with TRBD1 as a possible D gene (6 bases). CDR1 and CDR2 from the germline V gene are SGHDT and YYEEEE. Trimming took 0 bases from V and 3 from J, leaving 13 bases between them. The CDR3 is 16 amino acids. CDR3 coding DNA: TGTGCCAGCAGCTTGGGGGGACACATAAACTACAATGAGCAGTTCTTC. Protein: CASSLGGHINYNEQFF.

This clonotype was counted a few times. The chain combines TRBV29-1 with TRBJ2-3, with 7 bases fitting TRBD2. CDR1 and CDR2 (germline): SQVTM, ANQGSEA. The V gene end was trimmed by 0 bases and the J gene end by 5 bases; junction bases not matched to a gene: 17. This CDR3 has 18 amino acids. Here the CDR3 reads CSVEDPLWGGVSGDTQYF. CDR3 in DNA: TGCAGCGTTGAAGATCCCCTGTGGGGAGGGGTGAGTGGAGATACGCAGTATTTT.

In its sample, this clonotype was seen a few times. This chain links TRBV12-3 or TRBV12-4 with TRBJ2-1; 7 positions match TRBD2. V lost 3 bases and J lost 4; bases outside the gene matches: 9. The CDR3 consists of 16 residues. The DNA for the CDR3 is TGTGCCAGCAGTTTTGGGTCTAGCGGAGAATACAATGAGCAGTTCTTC. Translated, it gives CASSFGSSGEYNEQFF.

This chain uses TRBV15 with TRBJ2-7, with D possibly being TRBD1 (5 bases). V lost 5 bases, J lost 9 bases, and 20 bases lay in between. The CDR3 has 14 amino acids. Germline assignment: CDR1 LNHNV and CDR2 YYDKDF (reference sequence). CDR3 in DNA: TGTGCCACCAGCGTTCGAGACAGTATCTTCGGGCAGTACTTC. This codes for CATSVRDSIFGQYF.

V and J are TRBV11-2 and TRBJ1-2; D not resolved. Germline V gene sequence: CDR1 SGHAT, CDR2 FQNNGV. Trimming left V 0 bases short and J 0 bases short, with 17 bases between. There are 18 residues in the CDR3. CDR3 sequence reads: CASSLDPFLGRPNYGYTF. CDR3 bases: TGTGCCAGCAGCTTAGATCCCTTCTTAGGACGGCCTAACTATGGCTACACCTTC.

This clonotype was counted a few times. The CDR3 is CASSQTSAWIDTQYF. In nucleotides, the CDR3 is TGCGCCAGCAGCCAAACAAGTGCGTGGATAGATACGCAGTATTTT. The chain has TRBV4-1 and TRBJ2-3; no reliable D call. Per germline, CDR1 MGHRA and CDR2 YSYEKL. The CDR3 is 15 residues long. V was pared by 2 bases and J by 5 bases, with 14 bases between.

The V call is TRBV19, the J call TRBJ1-2; D is possibly TRBD1 (6 bases). The CDR3 runs to 13 residues. V was shortened by 8 bases and J by 6 bases, with 16 bases between the two germline ends. CDR1 and CDR2 from the germline V gene are LNHDA and SQIVND (reference sequence). The CDR3 bases are TGTGCCAGTGTCGGGGGCCACGTAAATGGCTACACCTTC. The encoded protein is CASVGGHVNGYTF. Combining the CDR3 with reference TRBV19 and TRBJ1-2 gives the whole variable domain DGGITQSPKYLFRKEGQNVTLSCEQNLNHDAMYWYRQDPGQGLRLIYYSQIVNDFQKGDIAEGYSVSREKKESFPLTVTSAQKNPTAFYLCASVGGHVNGYTFGSGTRLTVV.

In this sample, this clonotype turned up a few times. The rearrangement uses TRBV29-1 and TRBJ2-1; possibly TRBD1 or TRBD2 for D (6 bases each). V was pared by 4 bases and J by 6 bases, with 16 bases between. There are 14 residues in the CDR3. CDR1 and CDR2 from the germline V gene are SQVTM and ANQGSEA. CDR3 coding DNA: TGCAGCGTTGCTTTAGGAGGGGGGCCCAATGAGCAGTTCTTC. Protein: CSVALGGGPNEQFF.

This clonotype came up a few times. The chain combines TRBV7-6 with TRBJ1-1; D is unresolved. CDR1 is SGHVS, CDR2 FNYEAQ, per germline. The CDR3 is 13 amino acids. V was pared by 8 bases and J by 4 bases, with 14 bases between. The CDR3 spells CASARELATEAFF. CDR3 in DNA: TGTGCCAGCGCGAGGGAGTTGGCCACTGAAGCTTTCTTT.

The J gene is TRBJ2-1, the V gene TRBV3-1, with 12 bases identical to TRBD2. There are 16 residues in the CDR3. V was clipped by 6 bases and J by 3 bases; unmatched bases: 6. CDR1 and CDR2 (germline): LGHDT, YNNKEL (reference sequence). The CDR3 DNA follows: TGTGCCAGCAGACCCAGGACTAGCGGGGACTACAATGAGCAGTTCTTC. This translates into CASRPRTSGDYNEQFF.